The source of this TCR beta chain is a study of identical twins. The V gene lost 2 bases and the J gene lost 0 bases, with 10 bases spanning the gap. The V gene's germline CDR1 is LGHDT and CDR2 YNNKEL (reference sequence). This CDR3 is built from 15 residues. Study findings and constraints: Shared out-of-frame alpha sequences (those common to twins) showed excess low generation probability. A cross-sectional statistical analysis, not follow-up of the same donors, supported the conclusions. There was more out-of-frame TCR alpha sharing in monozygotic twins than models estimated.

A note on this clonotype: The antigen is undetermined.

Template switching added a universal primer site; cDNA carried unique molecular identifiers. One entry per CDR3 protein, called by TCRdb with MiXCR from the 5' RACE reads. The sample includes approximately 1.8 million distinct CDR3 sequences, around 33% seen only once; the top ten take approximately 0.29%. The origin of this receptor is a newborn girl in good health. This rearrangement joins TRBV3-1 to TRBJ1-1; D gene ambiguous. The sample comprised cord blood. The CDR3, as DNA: TGTGCCAGCAGCCAACGCGGCAGTCTGAACACTGAAGCTTTCTTT. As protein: CASSQRGSLNTEAFF.